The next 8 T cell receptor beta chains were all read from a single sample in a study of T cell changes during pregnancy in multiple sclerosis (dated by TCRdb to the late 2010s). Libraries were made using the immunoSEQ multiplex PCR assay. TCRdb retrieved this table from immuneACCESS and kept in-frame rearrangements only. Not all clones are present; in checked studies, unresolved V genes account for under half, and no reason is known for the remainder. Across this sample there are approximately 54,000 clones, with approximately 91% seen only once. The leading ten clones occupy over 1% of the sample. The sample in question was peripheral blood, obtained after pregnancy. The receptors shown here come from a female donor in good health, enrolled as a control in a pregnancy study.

This chain's CDR3 is CASRGQGIHFATDSPLHF. CDR3 nucleotide sequence: TGTGCCAGCCGGGGACAGGGGATTCACTTTGCAACGGATTCACCCCTCCACTTT. The V and J genes are TRBV19 and TRBJ1-6; 10 bases are a match to TRBD1. The CDR3 is 18 amino acids. The J segment lost 8 bases and the V segment lost 9 bases, leaving 19 bases of the junction unmatched. Per the germline V gene, CDR1 is LNHDA and CDR2 is SQIVND (reference sequence).

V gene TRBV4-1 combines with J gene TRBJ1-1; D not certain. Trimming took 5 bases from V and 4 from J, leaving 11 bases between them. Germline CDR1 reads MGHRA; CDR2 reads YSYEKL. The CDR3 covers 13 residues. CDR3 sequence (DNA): TGCGCCAGCAGCTCTCTACGAGGCACTGAAGCTTTCTTT. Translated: CASSSLRGTEAFF.

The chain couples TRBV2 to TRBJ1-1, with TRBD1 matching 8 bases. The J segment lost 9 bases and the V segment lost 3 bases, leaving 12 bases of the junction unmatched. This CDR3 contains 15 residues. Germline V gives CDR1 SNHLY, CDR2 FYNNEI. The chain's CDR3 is CASSDSVTGVSQAFF. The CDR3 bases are TGTGCCAGCAGTGACTCCGTGACAGGGGTCTCTCAAGCTTTCTTT.

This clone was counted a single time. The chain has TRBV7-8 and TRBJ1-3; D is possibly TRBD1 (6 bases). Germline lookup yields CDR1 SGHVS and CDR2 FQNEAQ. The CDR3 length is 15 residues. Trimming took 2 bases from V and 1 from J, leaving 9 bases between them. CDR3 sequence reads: CASSLQGLSGNTIYF. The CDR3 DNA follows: TGTGCCAGCAGCTTACAGGGGTTATCTGGAAACACCATATATTTT.

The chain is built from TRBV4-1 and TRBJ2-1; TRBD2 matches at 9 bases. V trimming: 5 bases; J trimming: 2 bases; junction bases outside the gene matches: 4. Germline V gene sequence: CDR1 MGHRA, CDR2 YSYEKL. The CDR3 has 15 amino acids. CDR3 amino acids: CASSLAGVPYNEQFF. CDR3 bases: TGCGCCAGCAGCTTAGCGGGGGTTCCCTACAATGAGCAGTTCTTC.

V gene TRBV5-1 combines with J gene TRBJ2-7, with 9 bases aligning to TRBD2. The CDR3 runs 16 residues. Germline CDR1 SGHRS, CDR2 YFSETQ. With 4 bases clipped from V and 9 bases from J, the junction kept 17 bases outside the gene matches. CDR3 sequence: CASSPHEASGAPGQYF. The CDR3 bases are TGCGCCAGCAGCCCCCATGAAGCTAGCGGGGCCCCGGGGCAGTACTTC.

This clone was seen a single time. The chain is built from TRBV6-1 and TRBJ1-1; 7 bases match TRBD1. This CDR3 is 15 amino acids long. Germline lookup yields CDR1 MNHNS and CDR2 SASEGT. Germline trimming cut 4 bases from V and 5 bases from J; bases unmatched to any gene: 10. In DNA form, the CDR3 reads TGTGCCAGCAGTGGGCACAGGGGAATGTTTACTGAAGCTTTCTTT. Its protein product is CASSGHRGMFTEAFF.

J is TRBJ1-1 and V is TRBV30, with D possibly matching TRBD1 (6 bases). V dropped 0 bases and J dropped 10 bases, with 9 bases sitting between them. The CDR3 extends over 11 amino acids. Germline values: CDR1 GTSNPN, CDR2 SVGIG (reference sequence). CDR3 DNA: TGTGCCTGGAGTGTACGGGACACAGCTTTCTTT. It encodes CAWSVRDTAFF.